This T cell receptor (beta chain) is from a study of control samples from healthy donors and cancer patients. V was trimmed by 6 bases and J by 1 base, leaving 21 bases between them. CDR1 and CDR2 from the germline V gene are ENHRY and SYGVKD. The CDR3 is made up of 17 amino acids. Sequencing was performed with immunoSEQ multiplex PCR; in TCRdb, only in-frame clones are kept and a portion is missing. The sample has around 99,000 clones; 75% to 90% are singletons. This chain uses TRBV10-3 with TRBJ1-2; unclear D gene. Sequencing was performed on blood. The sequence was obtained from a woman aged 45-65 years in good health. The CDR3 DNA is TGTGCCATCAGACGGACGCAGGCCCGGGTCGATAACTATGGCTACACCTTC. Translating gives CAIRRTQARVDNYGYTF.